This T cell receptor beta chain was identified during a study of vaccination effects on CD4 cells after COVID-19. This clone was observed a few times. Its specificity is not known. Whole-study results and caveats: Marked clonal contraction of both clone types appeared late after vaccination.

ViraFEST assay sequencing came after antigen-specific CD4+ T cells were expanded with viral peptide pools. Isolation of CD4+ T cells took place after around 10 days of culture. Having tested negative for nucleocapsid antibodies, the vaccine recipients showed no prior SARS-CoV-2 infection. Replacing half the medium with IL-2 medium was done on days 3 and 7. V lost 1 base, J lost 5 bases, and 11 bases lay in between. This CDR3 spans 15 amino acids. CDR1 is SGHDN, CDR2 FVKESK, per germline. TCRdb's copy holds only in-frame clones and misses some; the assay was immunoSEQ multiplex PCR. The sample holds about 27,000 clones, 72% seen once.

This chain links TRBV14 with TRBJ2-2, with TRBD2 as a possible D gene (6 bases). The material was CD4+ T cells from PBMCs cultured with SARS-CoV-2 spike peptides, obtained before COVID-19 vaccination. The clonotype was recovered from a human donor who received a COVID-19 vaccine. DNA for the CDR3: TGTGCCAGCAGCCAAGCTCTCGGGAGTACCGGGGAGCTGTTTTTT. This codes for CASSQALGSTGELFF.